The 22 T cell receptor beta chains listed next were all sequenced from one sample in a study of T cell responses to AZD1222 COVID-19 vaccine. Here immunoSEQ multiplex PCR was the method, and the copy in TCRdb shows in-frame clones only, minus some. This sample has around 190,000 clones, with around 88% found just once. The sample was peripheral blood, taken 28 days after the second AZD1222 dose. These receptor sequences come from an adult who received the AZD1222 COVID-19 vaccine.

V is TRBV12-5 and J is TRBJ2-2, with TRBD1 identical over 8 bases. Per the germline V gene, CDR1 is LGHNT and CDR2 is FRNRAP. J lost 1 base, V lost 2 bases, and 15 bases had no gene match. This CDR3 is built from 20 residues. The CDR3: CASGLTLGTGRNLNTGELFF. The CDR3 DNA sequence: TGTGCTAGTGGTTTGACCCTTGGGACAGGCCGTAACCTGAACACCGGGGAGCTGTTTTTT.

J is TRBJ1-1 and V is TRBV7-2, with D possibly being TRBD1 (5 bases). This CDR3 spans 15 amino acids. Per germline, CDR1 SGHTA and CDR2 FQGNSA. V shed 4 bases and J shed 4 bases, with 16 bases lying between them. CDR3: CASSSMGGSSTEAFF. In nucleotides, the CDR3 is TGTGCCAGCAGCTCTATGGGGGGGTCGAGCACTGAAGCTTTCTTT. Full variable domain (missing parts from reference TRBV7-2 and TRBJ1-1): GAGVSQSPSNKVTEKGKDVELRCDPISGHTALYWYRQSLGQGLEFLIYFQGNSAPDKSGLPSDRFSAERTGGSVSTLTIQRTQQEDSAVYLCASSSMGGSSTEAFFGQGTRLTVV.

The V gene is TRBV12-3 or TRBV12-4, the J gene TRBJ2-7; D is possibly TRBD2 (5 bases). With 5 bases removed from V and 1 base from J, the gap between germline ends came to 9 bases. The CDR3 covers 13 residues. DNA of the CDR3: TGTGCCAGCAGTGGGAGCTGGTCCTACGAGCAGTACTTC. As protein: CASSGSWSYEQYF.

V and J are TRBV18 and TRBJ2-3; 14 nucleotides line up with TRBD2. The germline V gene encodes CDR1 KGHSH and CDR2 LQKENI. This CDR3 comprises 16 residues. Trimming took 3 bases from V and 2 from J; bases not matched to a gene: 1. CDR3 sequence: CASSPTSGGATDTQYF. The CDR3 DNA sequence: TGTGCCAGCTCACCGACTAGCGGGGGGGCCACAGATACGCAGTATTTT.

The chain couples TRBV10-1 to TRBJ2-1; D may correspond to TRBD1 or TRBD2 (6 bases each). Trimming took 6 bases from V and 6 from J, leaving 15 bases between them. CDR1 and CDR2 (germline): WNHNN, SYGVQD (reference sequence). The CDR3 is 14 residues long. CDR3 region: CASRPDRRGNEQFF. DNA for the CDR3: TGCGCCAGCAGACCCGACAGGAGGGGCAATGAGCAGTTCTTC.

The J gene is TRBJ1-6, the V gene TRBV4-1, with D perhaps TRBD1 (5 bases). From germline, CDR1 is MGHRA and CDR2 YSYEKL. This CDR3 contains 16 residues. Trimming left V 0 bases short and J 10 bases short, with 16 bases between. The DNA for the CDR3 is TGCGCCAGCAGCCAAGATCCGGGCAGGGAGGCCTCACCCCTCCACTTT. This codes for CASSQDPGREASPLHF.

This rearrangement joins TRBV2 to TRBJ1-3; TRBD1 matches at 7 bases. In germline, CDR1 is SNHLY, CDR2 FYNNEI. The CDR3 is 16 residues long. Unmatched junction bases numbered 6, after V lost 0 bases and J lost 4 bases. The CDR3 region has the DNA TGTGCCAGCAGTGAAGCGGTAAGGGACAGAGGAAACACCATATATTTT. Its protein is CASSEAVRDRGNTIYF.

The CDR3 here is CASKGAGNTIYF. The CDR3 DNA reads TGTGCCAGCAAGGGCGCCGGAAACACCATATATTTT. This chain connects TRBV9 to TRBJ1-3, with D unclear. Trimming removed 6 bases at V and 4 bases at J, with 8 bases between. This CDR3 comprises 12 residues. Germline V gives CDR1 SGDLS, CDR2 YYNGEE.

V usage is TRBV27 and J usage is TRBJ1-6; D remains ambiguous. V lost 4 bases to trimming and J lost 11 bases, with 12 bases between them. This CDR3 is 13 amino acids long. Looked up from germline, CDR1 is MNHEY and CDR2 is SMNVEV (reference sequence). CDR3 DNA sequence: TGTGCCAGCAGTTCCTTCCTCAACGCACCCCTCCACTTT. This codes for CASSSFLNAPLHF.

This sequence joins TRBV7-2 and TRBJ2-7, with D possibly being TRBD1 or TRBD2 (7 bases each). From germline, CDR1 is SGHTA and CDR2 FQGNSA. The CDR3 is 15 amino acids. The germline V and J ends were trimmed by 5 bases and 3 bases, with 17 bases remaining between them. In nucleotides, the CDR3 is TGTGCCAGCAGCCCAGGGGGGGGTTTCCACTACGAGCAGTACTTC. It codes for CASSPGGGFHYEQYF. Drawing the rest from reference TRBV7-2 and TRBJ2-7, the complete variable domain is GAGVSQSPSNKVTEKGKDVELRCDPISGHTALYWYRQSLGQGLEFLIYFQGNSAPDKSGLPSDRFSAERTGGSVSTLTIQRTQQEDSAVYLCASSPGGGFHYEQYFGPGTRLTVT.

The chain recombines TRBV11-1 with TRBJ2-3, with 8 nucleotides matching TRBD2. Germline values: CDR1 SGHAT, CDR2 FQDESV (reference sequence). The V and J ends lost 1 base and 6 bases, in that order; junction bases with no gene match: 9. The CDR3 runs to 16 residues. CDR3 in amino acids: CASSLVVRGAPDTQYF. The CDR3, as DNA: TGTGCCAGCAGCTTAGTAGTGCGGGGGGCCCCTGATACGCAGTATTTT.

This chain links TRBV5-4 with TRBJ1-4; TRBD1 matches at 10 bases. Trimming cost V 4 bases and J 8 bases; bases outside gene matches: 8. Germline V gene sequence: CDR1 SGHNT, CDR2 YYREEE (reference sequence). The CDR3 length is 15 residues. The CDR3 is CASSLQTGGGEKLFF. CDR3 nucleotides: TGTGCCAGCAGCCTGCAGACAGGGGGCGGAGAAAAACTGTTTTTT.

This clone appeared a single time. V is TRBV5-4 and J is TRBJ2-7; D gene uncertain. The CDR3 sequence is 16 residues long. The germline gives CDR1 SGHNT, CDR2 YYREEE (reference sequence). V lost 0 bases and J lost 6, with 19 bases in between. In DNA, the CDR3 is TGTGCCAGCAGCTTGGGGCCCAATGCGCCTGCTGCCGAGCAGTACTTC. Amino acid sequence: CASSLGPNAPAAEQYF.

The chain recombines TRBV28 with TRBJ2-7; 7 bases line up with TRBD1. The CDR3 totals 13 residues. From germline, CDR1 is MDHEN and CDR2 SYDVKM. V shed 10 bases, J shed 4 bases, and the junction held 10 bases outside the gene matches. CDR3 in amino acids: CATYGQVSYEQYF. The CDR3 nucleotides read TGTGCCACCTATGGACAGGTTTCATACGAGCAGTACTTC. Variable domain in full (rest from reference TRBV28 and TRBJ2-7): DVKVTQSSRYLVKRTGEKVFLECVQDMDHENMFWYRQDPGLGLRLIYFSYDVKMKEKGDIPEGYSVSREKKERFSLILESASTNQTSMYLCATYGQVSYEQYFGPGTRLTVT.

The chain employs TRBV18 and TRBJ1-5; TRBD1 aligns across 7 bases. This CDR3 comprises 14 residues. V shed 6 bases and J 2 bases; nucleotides not matched to a gene: 4. Germline CDR1 KGHSH, CDR2 LQKENI. The CDR3 DNA is TGTGCCAGCTCCTACGGGACAGGCAATCAGCCCCAGCATTTT. Translation: CASSYGTGNQPQHF.

This clone was picked up a small number of times. The V call is TRBV3-1 (or the pseudogene TRBV3-2), the J call TRBJ1-4; D gene uncertain. The CDR3 has 13 residues. The V gene lost 0 bases and the J gene lost 7 bases, with 6 bases spanning the gap. The germline gives CDR1 LGHDT, CDR2 YNNKEL (reference sequence). The CDR3 DNA follows: TGTGCCAGCAGCCAAGATTATGGTGAAAAACTGTTTTTT. This codes for CASSQDYGEKLFF.

The rearrangement links TRBV7-9 to TRBJ2-1; 7 bases align to TRBD2. The V segment lost 5 bases and the J segment 4 bases; nucleotides outside the gene matches: 2. The CDR3 length is 13 residues. The germline V gene has CDR1 SEHNR and CDR2 FQNEAQ (reference sequence). CDR3 sequence reads: CASSSGNYNEQFF. The CDR3 DNA reads TGTGCCAGCAGCAGCGGGAATTACAATGAGCAGTTCTTC.

This sequence joins TRBV5-1 and TRBJ1-1, with TRBD1 as a possible D gene (5 bases). V dropped 6 bases and J dropped 1 base, with 16 bases sitting between them. Germline-derived CDR1 and CDR2 are SGHRS and YFSETQ. This CDR3 is 15 amino acids long. The CDR3 region is CASNTGTWGNTEAFF. The CDR3, as DNA: TGCGCCAGCAATACCGGGACCTGGGGGAACACTGAAGCTTTCTTT.

This rearrangement joins TRBV30 to TRBJ2-7; weak D call: TRBD1 (5 bases). The germline CDR1 and CDR2 sequences are GTSNPN and SVGIG (reference sequence). The CDR3 contains 12 residues. Trimming pared 1 base from V and 4 bases from J, leaving 8 bases between. This CDR3 reads CAWSETAYEQYF. The CDR3, as DNA: TGTGCCTGGAGTGAGACAGCGTACGAGCAGTACTTC.

The chain is built from TRBV7-2 and TRBJ2-2; TRBD2 agrees at 11 bases. Looked up from germline, CDR1 is SGHTA and CDR2 is FQGNSA. CDR3 size: 18 residues. Trimming took 1 base from V and 7 from J; bases not matched to a gene: 11. The CDR3: CASSLEWPSGGKGGELFF. DNA for the CDR3: TGTGCCAGCAGCTTAGAGTGGCCTAGCGGGGGGAAGGGCGGGGAGCTGTTTTTT.

CDR3 protein: CASLSTSARSFF. The CDR3 DNA reads as TGTGCCAGTCTGTCGACATCCGCCAGATCGTTTTTT. The chain employs TRBV2 and TRBJ1-4; D is uncertain. Germline loops: CDR1 SNHLY, CDR2 FYNNEI. CDR3 size: 12 residues. V lost 9 bases and J 16 bases, leaving 21 bases between the germline ends.

The chain recombines TRBV30 with TRBJ2-3; TRBD2 aligns across 8 bases. The CDR3 is made up of 15 amino acids. The V and J ends lost 3 bases and 2 bases, in that order; junction bases with no gene match: 7. The germline CDR1 and CDR2 sequences are GTSNPN and SVGIG (reference sequence). The CDR3 spells CAWSRSGVFTDTQYF. CDR3 sequence (DNA): TGTGCCTGGAGCCGTAGCGGGGTATTCACAGATACGCAGTATTTT.